This T cell receptor (beta chain) was identified in a study of CD8+ T cells in alopecia areata. In its sample, this clone was seen once. Its antigen is not known. Points from the study as a whole: With patients, TCR sharing proved less clear than in mice, a difference possibly related to HLA. Relative to normal scalp, lesional scalp, especially alopecia totalis/universalis, showed higher clonality.

cDNA reverse transcribed from extracted RNA served as the sequencing template. Libraries were prepared by immunoSEQ multiplex PCR; TCRdb keeps only in-frame clonotypes and omits some of them. The sample gives about 150,000 clones, 75% to 90% of which show up once; roughly 15% is in the top ten. CDR1 is LNHNV, CDR2 YYDKDF, per germline (reference sequence). The CDR3 is made up of 21 amino acids. V shed 0 bases, J shed 0 bases, and the junction held 12 bases outside the gene matches. The receptor's source is a human donor with alopecia areata. The chain joins TRBV15 to TRBJ2-3; 13 nucleotides align to TRBD2. This specimen was CD8+ T cells sorted from blood, taken at week 0. CDR3 sequence: CATSRDPPLTSGRTSTDTQYF. DNA for the CDR3: TGTGCCACCAGCAGAGATCCCCCGTTGACTAGCGGGAGGACTAGCACAGATACGCAGTATTTT. The full variable domain, rest sourced from reference TRBV15 and TRBJ2-3, is DAMVIQNPRYQVTQFGKPVTLSCSQTLNHNVMYWYQQKSSQAPKLLFHYYDKDFNNEADTPDNFQSRRPNTSFCFLDIRSPGLGDTAMYLCATSRDPPLTSGRTSTDTQYFGPGTRLTVL.